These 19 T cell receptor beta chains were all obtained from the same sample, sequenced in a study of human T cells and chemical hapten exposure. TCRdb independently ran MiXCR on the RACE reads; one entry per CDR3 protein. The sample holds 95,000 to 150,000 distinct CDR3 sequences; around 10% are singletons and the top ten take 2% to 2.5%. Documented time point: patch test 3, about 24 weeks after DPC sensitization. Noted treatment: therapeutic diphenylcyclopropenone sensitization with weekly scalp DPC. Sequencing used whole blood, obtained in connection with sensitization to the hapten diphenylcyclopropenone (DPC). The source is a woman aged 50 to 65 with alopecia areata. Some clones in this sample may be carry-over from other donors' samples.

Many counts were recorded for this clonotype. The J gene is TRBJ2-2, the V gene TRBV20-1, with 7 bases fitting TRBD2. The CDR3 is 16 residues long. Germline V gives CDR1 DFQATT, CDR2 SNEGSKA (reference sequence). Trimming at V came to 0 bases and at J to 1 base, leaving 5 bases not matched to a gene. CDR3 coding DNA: TGCAGTGCTAGAGATAAGGCTAGCGGGAACACCGGGGAGCTGTTTTTT. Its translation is CSARDKASGNTGELFF.

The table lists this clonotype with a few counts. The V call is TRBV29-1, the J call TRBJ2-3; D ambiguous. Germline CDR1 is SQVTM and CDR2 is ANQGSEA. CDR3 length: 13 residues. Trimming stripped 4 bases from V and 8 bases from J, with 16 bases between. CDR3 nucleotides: TGCAGCGTTGGAGAGACGGCCCCCGGTACGCAGTATTTT. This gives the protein CSVGETAPGTQYF.

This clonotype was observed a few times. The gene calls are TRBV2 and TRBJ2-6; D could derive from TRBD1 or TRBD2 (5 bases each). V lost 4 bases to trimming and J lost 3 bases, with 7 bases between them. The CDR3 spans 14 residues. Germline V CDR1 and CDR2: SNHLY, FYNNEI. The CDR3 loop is CASSGDRGANVLTF. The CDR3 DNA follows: TGTGCCAGCAGTGGGGACCGTGGGGCCAACGTCCTGACTTTC.

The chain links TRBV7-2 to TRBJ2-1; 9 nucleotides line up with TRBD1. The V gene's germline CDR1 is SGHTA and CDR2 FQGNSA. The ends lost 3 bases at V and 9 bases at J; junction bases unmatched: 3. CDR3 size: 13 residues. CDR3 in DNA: TGTGCCAGCAGCTTGGACAGGGGCAGTGAGCAGTTCTTC. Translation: CASSLDRGSEQFF.

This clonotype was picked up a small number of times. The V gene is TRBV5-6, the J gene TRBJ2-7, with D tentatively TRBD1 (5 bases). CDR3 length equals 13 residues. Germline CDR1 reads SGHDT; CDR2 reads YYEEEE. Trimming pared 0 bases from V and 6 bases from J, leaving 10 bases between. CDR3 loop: CASSLGQGGEQYF. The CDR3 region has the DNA TGTGCCAGCAGCTTGGGGCAGGGTGGCGAGCAGTACTTC.

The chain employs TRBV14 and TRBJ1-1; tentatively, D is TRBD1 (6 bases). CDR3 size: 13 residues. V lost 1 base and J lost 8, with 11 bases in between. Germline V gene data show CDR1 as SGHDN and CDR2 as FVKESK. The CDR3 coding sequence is TGTGCCAGCAGCCAAGGGGGGGGGCAAGAAGCTTTCTTT. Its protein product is CASSQGGGQEAFF.

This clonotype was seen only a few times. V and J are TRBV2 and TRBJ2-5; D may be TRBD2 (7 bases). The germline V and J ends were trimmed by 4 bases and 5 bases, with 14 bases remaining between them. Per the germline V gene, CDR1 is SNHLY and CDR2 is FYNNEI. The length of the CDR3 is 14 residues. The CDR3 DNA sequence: TGTGCCAGCAGTGTCCGCGGGGGCGGGGAGACCCAGTACTTC. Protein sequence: CASSVRGGGETQYF.

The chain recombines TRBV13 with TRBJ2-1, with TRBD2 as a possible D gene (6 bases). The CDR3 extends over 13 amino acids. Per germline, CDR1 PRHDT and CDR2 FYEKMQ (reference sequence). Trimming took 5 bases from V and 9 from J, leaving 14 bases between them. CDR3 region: CASSRDSNGEQFF. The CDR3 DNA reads TGTGCCAGCAGCCGGGACTCGAACGGTGAGCAGTTCTTC.

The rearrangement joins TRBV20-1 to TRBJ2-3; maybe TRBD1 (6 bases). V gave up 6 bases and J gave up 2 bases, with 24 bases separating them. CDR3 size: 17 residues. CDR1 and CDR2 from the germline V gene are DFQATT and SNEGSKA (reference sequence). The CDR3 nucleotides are TGCAGTGCCAACTCCCCCTGGGACAACTCAAACACAGATACGCAGTATTTT. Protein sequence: CSANSPWDNSNTDTQYF.

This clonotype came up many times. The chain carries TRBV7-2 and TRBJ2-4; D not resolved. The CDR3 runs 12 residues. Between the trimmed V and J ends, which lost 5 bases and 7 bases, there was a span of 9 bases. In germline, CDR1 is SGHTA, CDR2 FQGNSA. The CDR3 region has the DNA TGTGCCAGCAGCAACTACAAGAACATTCAGTACTTC. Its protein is CASSNYKNIQYF.

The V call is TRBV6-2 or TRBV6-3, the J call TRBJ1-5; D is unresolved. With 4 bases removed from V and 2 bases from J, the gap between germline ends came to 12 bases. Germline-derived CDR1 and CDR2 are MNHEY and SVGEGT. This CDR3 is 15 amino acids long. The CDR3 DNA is TGTGCCAGCAGTTTCCATCAAGAACGCAATCAGCCCCAGCATTTT. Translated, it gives CASSFHQERNQPQHF.

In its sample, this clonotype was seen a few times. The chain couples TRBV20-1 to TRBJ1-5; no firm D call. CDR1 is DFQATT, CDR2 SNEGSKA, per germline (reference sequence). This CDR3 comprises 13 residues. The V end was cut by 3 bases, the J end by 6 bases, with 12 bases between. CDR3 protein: CSASSGIGQPQHF. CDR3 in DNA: TGCAGTGCTAGTTCGGGCATCGGTCAGCCCCAGCATTTT.

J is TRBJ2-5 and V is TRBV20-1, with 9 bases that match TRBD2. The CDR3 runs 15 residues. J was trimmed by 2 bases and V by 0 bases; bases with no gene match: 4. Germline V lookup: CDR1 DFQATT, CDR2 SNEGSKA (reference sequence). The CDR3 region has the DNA TGCAGTGCTAGAGAGGGGGCGGGAGGGCAAGAGACCCAGTACTTC. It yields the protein CSAREGAGGQETQYF.

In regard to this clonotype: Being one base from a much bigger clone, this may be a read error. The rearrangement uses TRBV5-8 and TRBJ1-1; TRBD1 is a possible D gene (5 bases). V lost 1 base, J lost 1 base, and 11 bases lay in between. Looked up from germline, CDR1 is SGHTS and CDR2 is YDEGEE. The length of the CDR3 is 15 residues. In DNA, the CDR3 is TGTGCCAGCAGCTTGTGGGGCAATAGGAACACTGAAGCTTTCTTT. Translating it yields CASSLWGNRNTEAFF.

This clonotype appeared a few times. CDR3 coding DNA: TGCAGTGCGGCGGGACTAGCAGGAGAGCAGTTCTTC. Amino acid sequence: CSAAGLAGEQFF. The chain has TRBV20-1 and TRBJ2-1, with TRBD2 matching 9 bases. Germline V gene data show CDR1 as DFQATT and CDR2 as SNEGSKA (reference sequence). The V and J ends lost 6 bases and 10 bases, in that order; junction bases with no gene match: 7. The CDR3 has 12 amino acids.

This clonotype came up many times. CDR3 sequence: CASGDVLLNTGELFF. The CDR3 DNA sequence: TGTGCCAGCGGGGACGTACTATTGAACACCGGGGAGCTGTTTTTT. The V and J genes are TRBV28 and TRBJ2-2; D possibly uses TRBD1 or TRBD2 (5 bases each). This CDR3 is built from 15 residues. Trimming cost V 8 bases and J 1 base, with 14 bases left between them. The germline V gene encodes CDR1 MDHEN and CDR2 SYDVKM.

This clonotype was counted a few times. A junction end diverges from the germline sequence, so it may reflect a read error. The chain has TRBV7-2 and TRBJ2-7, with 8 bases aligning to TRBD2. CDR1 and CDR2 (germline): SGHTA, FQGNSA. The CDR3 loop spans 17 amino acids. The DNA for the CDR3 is TGTGCCGGCAGCTCCGAGGCGGGGGGCAAAAGCTCCTACGAGCAGTACTTC. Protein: CAGSSEAGGKSSYEQYF.

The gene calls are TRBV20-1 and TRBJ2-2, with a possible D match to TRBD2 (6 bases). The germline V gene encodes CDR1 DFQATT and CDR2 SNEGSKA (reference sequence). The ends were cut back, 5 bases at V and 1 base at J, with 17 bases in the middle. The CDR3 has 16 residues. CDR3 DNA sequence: TGCAGTGCTGGGGAGGACCCCCTCATGAACACCGGGGAGCTGTTTTTT. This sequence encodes CSAGEDPLMNTGELFF.

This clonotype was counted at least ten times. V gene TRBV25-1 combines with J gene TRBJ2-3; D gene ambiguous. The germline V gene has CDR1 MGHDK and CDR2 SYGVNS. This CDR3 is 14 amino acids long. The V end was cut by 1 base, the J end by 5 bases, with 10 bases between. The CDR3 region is CASSEFGAEDTQYF. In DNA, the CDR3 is TGTGCCAGCAGTGAATTCGGCGCCGAAGATACGCAGTATTTT.